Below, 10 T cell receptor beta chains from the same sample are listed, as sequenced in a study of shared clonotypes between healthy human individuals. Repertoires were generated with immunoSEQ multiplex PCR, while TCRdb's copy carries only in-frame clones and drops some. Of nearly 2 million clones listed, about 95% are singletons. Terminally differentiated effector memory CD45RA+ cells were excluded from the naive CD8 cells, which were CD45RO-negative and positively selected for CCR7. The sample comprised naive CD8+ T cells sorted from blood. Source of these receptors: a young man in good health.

The CDR3 DNA follows: TGTGCCAGCAGTGAAGCCCGGCCCCTAACCCTGCCTGAAGCTTTCTTT. Its translation: CASSEARPLTLPEAFF. The genes are TRBV2 and TRBJ1-1; D remains unclear. Trimming took off 0 bases at V and 6 bases at J, with 17 bases between the two ends. Germline lookup yields CDR1 SNHLY and CDR2 FYNNEI. The CDR3 runs 16 residues.

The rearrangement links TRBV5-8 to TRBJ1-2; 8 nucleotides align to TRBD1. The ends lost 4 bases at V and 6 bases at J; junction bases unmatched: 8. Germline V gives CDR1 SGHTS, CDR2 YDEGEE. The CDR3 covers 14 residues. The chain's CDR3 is CASSQGQGLNGYTF. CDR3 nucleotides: TGTGCCAGCAGCCAAGGACAGGGATTGAATGGCTACACCTTC.

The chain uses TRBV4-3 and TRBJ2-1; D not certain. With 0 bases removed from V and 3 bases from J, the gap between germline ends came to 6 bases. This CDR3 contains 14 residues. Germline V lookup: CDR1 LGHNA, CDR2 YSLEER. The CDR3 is CASSQESHYNEQFF. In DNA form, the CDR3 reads TGCGCCAGCAGCCAAGAGTCCCACTACAATGAGCAGTTCTTC.

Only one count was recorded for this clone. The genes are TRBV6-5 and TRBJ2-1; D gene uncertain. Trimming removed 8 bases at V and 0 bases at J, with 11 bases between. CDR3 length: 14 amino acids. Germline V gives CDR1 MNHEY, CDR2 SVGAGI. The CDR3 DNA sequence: TGTGCCAGCGGCAGTGAAAGCTCCTACAATGAGCAGTTCTTC. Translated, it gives CASGSESSYNEQFF.

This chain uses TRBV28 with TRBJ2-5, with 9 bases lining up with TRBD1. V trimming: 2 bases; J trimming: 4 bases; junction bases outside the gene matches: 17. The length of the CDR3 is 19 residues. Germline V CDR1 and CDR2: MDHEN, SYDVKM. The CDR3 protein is CASSLRTPTGGEIGETQYF. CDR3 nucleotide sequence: TGTGCCAGCAGTTTAAGGACCCCAACAGGGGGCGAGATTGGAGAGACCCAGTACTTC.

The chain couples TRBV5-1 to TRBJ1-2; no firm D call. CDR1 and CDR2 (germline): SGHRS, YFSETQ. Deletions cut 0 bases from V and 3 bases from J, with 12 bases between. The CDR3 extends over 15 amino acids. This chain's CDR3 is CASSLGWGSDYGYTF. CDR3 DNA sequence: TGCGCCAGCAGCTTGGGCTGGGGATCGGACTATGGCTACACCTTC.

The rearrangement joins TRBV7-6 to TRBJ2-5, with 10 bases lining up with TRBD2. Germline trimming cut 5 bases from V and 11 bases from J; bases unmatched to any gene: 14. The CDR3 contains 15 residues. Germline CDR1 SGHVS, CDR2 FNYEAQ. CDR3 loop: CASSPLAGAGGLQYF. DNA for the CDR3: TGTGCCAGCAGCCCGCTAGCGGGAGCGGGAGGTCTACAGTACTTC.

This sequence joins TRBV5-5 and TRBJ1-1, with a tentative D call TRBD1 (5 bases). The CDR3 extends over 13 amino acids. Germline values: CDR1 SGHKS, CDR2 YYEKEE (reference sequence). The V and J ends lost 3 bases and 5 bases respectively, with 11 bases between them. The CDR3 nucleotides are TGTGCCAGCAGCTCCCCCGGGGGGACTGAAGCTTTCTTT. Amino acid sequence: CASSSPGGTEAFF.

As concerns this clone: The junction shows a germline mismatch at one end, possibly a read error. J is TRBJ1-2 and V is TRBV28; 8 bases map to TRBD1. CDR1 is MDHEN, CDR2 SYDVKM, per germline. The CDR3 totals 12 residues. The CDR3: CASSSPIGQGGF. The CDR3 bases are TGTGCCAGCAGTTCCCCGATCGGACAGGGCGGCTTC.

Here the CDR3 DNA reads TGCAGCGTTGCCGGCCTAGGTGGCTACGAGCAGTACTTC. Amino acid sequence: CSVAGLGGYEQYF. The chain is built from TRBV29-1 and TRBJ2-7; no reliable D call. The CDR3 length is 13 residues. The V and J ends lost 4 bases and 3 bases respectively, with 13 bases between them. Germline V CDR1 and CDR2: SQVTM, ANQGSEA.